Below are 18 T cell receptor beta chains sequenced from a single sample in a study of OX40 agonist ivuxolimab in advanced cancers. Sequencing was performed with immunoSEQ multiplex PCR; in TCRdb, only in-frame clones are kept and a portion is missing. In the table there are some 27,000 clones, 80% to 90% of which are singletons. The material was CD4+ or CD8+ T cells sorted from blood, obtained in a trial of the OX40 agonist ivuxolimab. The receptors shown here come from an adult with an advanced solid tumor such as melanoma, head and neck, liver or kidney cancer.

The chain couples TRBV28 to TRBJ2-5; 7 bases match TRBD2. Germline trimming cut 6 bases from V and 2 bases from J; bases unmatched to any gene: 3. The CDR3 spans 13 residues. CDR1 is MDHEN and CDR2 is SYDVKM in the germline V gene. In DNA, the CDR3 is TGTGCCAGCAGGGGGGAGGGACAAGAGACCCAGTACTTC. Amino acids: CASRGEGQETQYF. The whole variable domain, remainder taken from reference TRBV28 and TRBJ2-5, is DVKVTQSSRYLVKRTGEKVFLECVQDMDHENMFWYRQDPGLGLRLIYFSYDVKMKEKGDIPEGYSVSREKKERFSLILESASTNQTSMYLCASRGEGQETQYFGPGTRLLVL.

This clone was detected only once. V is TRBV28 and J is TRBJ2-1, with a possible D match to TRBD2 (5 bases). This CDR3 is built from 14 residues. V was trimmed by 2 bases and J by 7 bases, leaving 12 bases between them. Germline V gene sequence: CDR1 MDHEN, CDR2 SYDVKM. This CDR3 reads CASSLTPLANEQFF. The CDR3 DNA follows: TGTGCCAGCAGTTTAACCCCCCTAGCAAATGAGCAGTTCTTC.

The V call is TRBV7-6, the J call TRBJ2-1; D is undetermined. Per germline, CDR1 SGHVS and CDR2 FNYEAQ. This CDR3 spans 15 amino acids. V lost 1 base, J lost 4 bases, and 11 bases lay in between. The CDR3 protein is CASSLEASWYNEQFF. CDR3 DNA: TGTGCCAGCAGCTTAGAAGCATCGTGGTACAATGAGCAGTTCTTC. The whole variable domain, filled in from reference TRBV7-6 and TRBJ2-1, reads GAGVSQSPRYKVTKRGQDVALRCDPISGHVSLYWYRQALGQGPEFLTYFNYEAQQDKSGLPNDRFSAERPEGSISTLTIQRTEQRDSAMYRCASSLEASWYNEQFFGPGTRLTVL.

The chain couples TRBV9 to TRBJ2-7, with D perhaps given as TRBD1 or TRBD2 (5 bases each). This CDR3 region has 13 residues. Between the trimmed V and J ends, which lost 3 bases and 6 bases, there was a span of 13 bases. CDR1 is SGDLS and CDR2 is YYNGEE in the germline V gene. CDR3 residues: CASSGRDRGEQYF. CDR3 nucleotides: TGTGCCAGCAGCGGACGGGACCGGGGCGAGCAGTACTTC.

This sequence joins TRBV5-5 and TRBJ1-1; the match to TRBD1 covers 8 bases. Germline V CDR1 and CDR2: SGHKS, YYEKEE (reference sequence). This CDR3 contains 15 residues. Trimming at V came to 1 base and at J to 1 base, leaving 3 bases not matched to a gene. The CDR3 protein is CASSLTGTGNTEAFF. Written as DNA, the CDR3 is TGTGCCAGCAGCTTGACAGGGACAGGGAACACTGAAGCTTTCTTT. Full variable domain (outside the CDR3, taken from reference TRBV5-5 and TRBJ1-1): DAGVTQSPTHLIKTRGQQVTLRCSPISGHKSVSWYQQVLGQGPQFIFQYYEKEERGRGNFPDRFSARQFPNYSSELNVNALLLGDSALYLCASSLTGTGNTEAFFGQGTRLTVV.

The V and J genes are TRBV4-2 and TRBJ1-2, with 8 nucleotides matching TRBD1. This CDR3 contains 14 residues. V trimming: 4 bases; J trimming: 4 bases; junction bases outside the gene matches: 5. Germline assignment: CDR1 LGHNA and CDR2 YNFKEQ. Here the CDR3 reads CASSPDRGGYGYTF. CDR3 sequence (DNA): TGTGCCAGCAGCCCCGACAGGGGTGGCTATGGCTACACCTTC.

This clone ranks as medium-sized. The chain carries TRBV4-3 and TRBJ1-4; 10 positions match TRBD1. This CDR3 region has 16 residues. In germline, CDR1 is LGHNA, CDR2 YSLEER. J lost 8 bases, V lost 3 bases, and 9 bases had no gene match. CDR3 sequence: CASSQTGTGVVEKLFF. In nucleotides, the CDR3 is TGCGCCAGCAGCCAGACCGGGACAGGGGTGGTAGAAAAACTGTTTTTT.

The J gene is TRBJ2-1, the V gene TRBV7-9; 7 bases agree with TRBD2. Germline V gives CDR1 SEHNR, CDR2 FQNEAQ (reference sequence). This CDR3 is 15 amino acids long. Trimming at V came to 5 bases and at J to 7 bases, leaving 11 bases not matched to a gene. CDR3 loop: CASSDGRESRNEQFF. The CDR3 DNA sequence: TGTGCCAGCAGCGACGGGCGGGAGTCTAGAAATGAGCAGTTCTTC. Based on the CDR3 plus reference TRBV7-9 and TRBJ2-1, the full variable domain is DTGVSQNPRHKITKRGQNVTFRCDPISEHNRLYWYRQTLGQGPEFLTYFQNEAQLEKSRLLSDRFSAERPKGSFSTLEIQRTEQGDSAMYLCASSDGRESRNEQFFGPGTRLTVL.

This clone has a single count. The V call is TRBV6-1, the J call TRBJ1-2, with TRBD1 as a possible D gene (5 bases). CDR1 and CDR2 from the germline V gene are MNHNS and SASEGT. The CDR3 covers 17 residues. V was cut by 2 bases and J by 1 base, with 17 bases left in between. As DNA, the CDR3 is TGTGCCAGCAGTGAATATGGCAGGGCCCTACTTAACTATGGCTACACCTTC. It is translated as CASSEYGRALLNYGYTF.

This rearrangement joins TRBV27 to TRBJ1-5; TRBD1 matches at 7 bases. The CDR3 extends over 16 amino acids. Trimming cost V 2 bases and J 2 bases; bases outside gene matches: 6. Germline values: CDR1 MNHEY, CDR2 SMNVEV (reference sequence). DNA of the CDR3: TGTGCCAGCAGTTTAGAGGGTGGACAGGGCAATCAGCCCCAGCATTTT. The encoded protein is CASSLEGGQGNQPQHF.

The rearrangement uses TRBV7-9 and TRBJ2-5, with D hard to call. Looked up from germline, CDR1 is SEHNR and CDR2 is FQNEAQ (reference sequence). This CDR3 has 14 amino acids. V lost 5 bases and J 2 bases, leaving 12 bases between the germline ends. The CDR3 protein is CASSKPTEQETQYF. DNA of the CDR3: TGTGCCAGCAGCAAACCGACTGAGCAAGAGACCCAGTACTTC. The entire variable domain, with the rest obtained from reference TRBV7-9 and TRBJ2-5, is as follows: DTGVSQNPRHKITKRGQNVTFRCDPISEHNRLYWYRQTLGQGPEFLTYFQNEAQLEKSRLLSDRFSAERPKGSFSTLEIQRTEQGDSAMYLCASSKPTEQETQYFGPGTRLLVL.

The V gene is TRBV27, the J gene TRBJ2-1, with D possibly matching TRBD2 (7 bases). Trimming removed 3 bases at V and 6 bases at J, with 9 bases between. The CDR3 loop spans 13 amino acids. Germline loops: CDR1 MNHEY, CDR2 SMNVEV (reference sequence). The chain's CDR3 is CASSFGGLNEQFF. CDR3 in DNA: TGTGCCAGCAGTTTCGGGGGGCTCAATGAGCAGTTCTTC.

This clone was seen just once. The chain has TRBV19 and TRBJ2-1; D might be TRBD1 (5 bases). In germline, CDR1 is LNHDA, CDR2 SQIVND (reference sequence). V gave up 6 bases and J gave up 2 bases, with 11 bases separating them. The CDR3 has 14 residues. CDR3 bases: TGTGCCAGTAGCTCACAGGCCACCTACAATGAGCAGTTCTTC. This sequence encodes CASSSQATYNEQFF. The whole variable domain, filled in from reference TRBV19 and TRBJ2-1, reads DGGITQSPKYLFRKEGQNVTLSCEQNLNHDAMYWYRQDPGQGLRLIYYSQIVNDFQKGDIAEGYSVSREKKESFPLTVTSAQKNPTAFYLCASSSQATYNEQFFGPGTRLTVL.

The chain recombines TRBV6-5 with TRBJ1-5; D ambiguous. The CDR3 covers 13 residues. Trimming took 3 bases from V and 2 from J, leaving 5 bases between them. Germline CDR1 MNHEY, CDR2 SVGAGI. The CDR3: CASSYQGNQPQHF. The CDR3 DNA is TGTGCCAGCAGTTATCAGGGCAATCAGCCCCAGCATTTT.

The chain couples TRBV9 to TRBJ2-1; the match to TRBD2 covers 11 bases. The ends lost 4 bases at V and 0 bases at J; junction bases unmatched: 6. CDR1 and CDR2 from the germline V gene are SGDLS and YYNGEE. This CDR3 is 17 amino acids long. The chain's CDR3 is CASSTPTSGSSYNEQFF. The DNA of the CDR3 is TGTGCCAGCAGCACCCCCACTAGCGGGAGCTCCTACAATGAGCAGTTCTTC.

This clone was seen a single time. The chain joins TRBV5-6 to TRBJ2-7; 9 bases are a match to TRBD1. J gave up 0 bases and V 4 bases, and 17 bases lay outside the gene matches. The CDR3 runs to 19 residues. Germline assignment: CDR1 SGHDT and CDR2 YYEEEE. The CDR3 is CASSNTGGRGGPSSYEQYF. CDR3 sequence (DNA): TGTGCCAGCAGCAACACAGGGGGCCGAGGGGGGCCCTCCTCCTACGAGCAGTACTTC.

CDR3 residues: CAISDRGFGTEAFF. In nucleotides, the CDR3 is TGTGCCATCAGTGACAGGGGGTTCGGAACTGAAGCTTTCTTT. The genes are TRBV10-3 and TRBJ1-1; 7 bases are a match to TRBD1. The V and J ends lost 3 bases and 5 bases, in that order; junction bases with no gene match: 6. The CDR3 length is 14 residues. The germline gives CDR1 ENHRY, CDR2 SYGVKD.

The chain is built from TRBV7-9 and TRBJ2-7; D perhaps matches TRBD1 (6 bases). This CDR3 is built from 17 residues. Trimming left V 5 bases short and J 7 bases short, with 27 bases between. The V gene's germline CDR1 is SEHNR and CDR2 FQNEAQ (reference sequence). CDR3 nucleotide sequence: TGTGCCAGCAGCCTAACCTATGATTTCGGACAGTTTGGGGAGCAGTACTTC. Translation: CASSLTYDFGQFGEQYF.